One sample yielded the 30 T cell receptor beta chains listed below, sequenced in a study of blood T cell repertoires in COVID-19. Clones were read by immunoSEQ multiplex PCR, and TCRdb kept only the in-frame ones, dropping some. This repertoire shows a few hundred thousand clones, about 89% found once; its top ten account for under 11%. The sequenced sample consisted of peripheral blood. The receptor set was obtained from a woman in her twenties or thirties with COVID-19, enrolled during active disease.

CDR3 protein: CASSLGRVASEQYF. The DNA for the CDR3 is TGCGCCAGCAGCTTGGGGCGGGTGGCGAGCGAGCAGTACTTC. The chain is built from TRBV5-1 and TRBJ2-7, with D possibly matching TRBD2 (5 bases). The CDR3 loop spans 14 amino acids. Germline lookup yields CDR1 SGHRS and CDR2 YFSETQ. V dropped 0 bases and J dropped 6 bases, with 13 bases sitting between them. Based on the CDR3 plus reference TRBV5-1 and TRBJ2-7, the full variable domain is KAGVTQTPRYLIKTRGQQVTLSCSPISGHRSVSWYQQTPGQGLQFLFEYFSETQRNKGNFPGRFSGRQFSNSRSEMNVSTLELGDSALYLCASSLGRVASEQYFGPGTRLTVT.

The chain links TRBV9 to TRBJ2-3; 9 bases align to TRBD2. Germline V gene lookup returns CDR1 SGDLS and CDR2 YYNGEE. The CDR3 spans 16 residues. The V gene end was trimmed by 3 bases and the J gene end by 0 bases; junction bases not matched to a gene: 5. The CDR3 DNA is TGTGCCAGCAGCGCAGGACTAGCGACTAGCACAGATACGCAGTATTTT. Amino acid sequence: CASSAGLATSTDTQYF. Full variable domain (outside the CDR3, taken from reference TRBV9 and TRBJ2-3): DSGVTQTPKHLITATGQRVTLRCSPRSGDLSVYWYQQSLDQGLQFLIQYYNGEERAKGNILERFSAQQFPDLHSELNLSSLELGDSALYFCASSAGLATSTDTQYFGPGTRLTVL.

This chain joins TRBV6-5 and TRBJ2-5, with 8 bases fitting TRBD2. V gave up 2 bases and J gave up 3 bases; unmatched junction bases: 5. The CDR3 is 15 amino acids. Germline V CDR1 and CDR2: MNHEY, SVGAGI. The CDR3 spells CASSYDSGMEETQYF. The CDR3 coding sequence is TGTGCCAGCAGTTACGATAGCGGGATGGAAGAGACCCAGTACTTC.

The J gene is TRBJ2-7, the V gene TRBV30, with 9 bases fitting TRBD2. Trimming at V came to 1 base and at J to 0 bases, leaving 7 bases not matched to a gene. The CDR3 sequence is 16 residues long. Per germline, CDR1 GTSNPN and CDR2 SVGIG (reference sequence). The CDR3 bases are TGTGCCTGGAGTGCCCCGAGGACTAGCGACTCCTACGAGCAGTACTTC. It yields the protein CAWSAPRTSDSYEQYF.

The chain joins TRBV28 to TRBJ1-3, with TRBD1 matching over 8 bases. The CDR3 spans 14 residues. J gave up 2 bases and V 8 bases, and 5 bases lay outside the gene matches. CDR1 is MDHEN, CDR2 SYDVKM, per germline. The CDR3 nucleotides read TGTGCCAGCCGAGAGACAGGGGCTGGAAACACCATATATTTT. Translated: CASRETGAGNTIYF. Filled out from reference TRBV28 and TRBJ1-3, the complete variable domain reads DVKVTQSSRYLVKRTGEKVFLECVQDMDHENMFWYRQDPGLGLRLIYFSYDVKMKEKGDIPEGYSVSREKKERFSLILESASTNQTSMYLCASRETGAGNTIYFGEGSWLTVV.

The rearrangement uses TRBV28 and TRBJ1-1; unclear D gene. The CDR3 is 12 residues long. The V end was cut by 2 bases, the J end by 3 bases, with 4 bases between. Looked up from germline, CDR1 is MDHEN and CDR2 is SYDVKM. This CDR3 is CASSLTYTEAFF. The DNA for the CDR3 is TGTGCCAGCAGTTTAACATACACTGAAGCTTTCTTT.

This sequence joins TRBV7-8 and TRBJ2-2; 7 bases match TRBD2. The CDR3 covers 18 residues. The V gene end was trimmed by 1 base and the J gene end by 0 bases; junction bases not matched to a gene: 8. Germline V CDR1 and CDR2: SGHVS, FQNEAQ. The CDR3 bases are TGTGCCAGCAGCTTAGAACCTCTAGCGGCCGCGAACACCGGGGAGCTGTTTTTT. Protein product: CASSLEPLAAANTGELFF.

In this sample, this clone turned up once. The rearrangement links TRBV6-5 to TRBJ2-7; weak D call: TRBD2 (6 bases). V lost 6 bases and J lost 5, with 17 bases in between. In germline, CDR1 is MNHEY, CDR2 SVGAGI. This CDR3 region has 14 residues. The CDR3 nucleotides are TGTGCCAGCAGGCGACTAGACCTATCCAACGAGCAGTACTTC. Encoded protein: CASRRLDLSNEQYF.

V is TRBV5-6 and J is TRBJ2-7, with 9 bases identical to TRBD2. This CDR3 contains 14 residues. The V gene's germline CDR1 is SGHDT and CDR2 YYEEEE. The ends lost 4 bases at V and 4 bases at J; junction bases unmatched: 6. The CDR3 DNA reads TGTGCCAGCAGCCAAAGCGGGAGGTGGTACGAGCAGTACTTC. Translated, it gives CASSQSGRWYEQYF.

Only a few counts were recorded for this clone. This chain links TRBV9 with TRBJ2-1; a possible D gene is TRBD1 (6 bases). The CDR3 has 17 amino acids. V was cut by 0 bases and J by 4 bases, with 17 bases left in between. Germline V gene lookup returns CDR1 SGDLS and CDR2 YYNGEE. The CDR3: CASSVEARDTGYNEQFF. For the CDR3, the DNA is TGTGCCAGCAGCGTAGAGGCGAGGGACACCGGGTACAATGAGCAGTTCTTC.

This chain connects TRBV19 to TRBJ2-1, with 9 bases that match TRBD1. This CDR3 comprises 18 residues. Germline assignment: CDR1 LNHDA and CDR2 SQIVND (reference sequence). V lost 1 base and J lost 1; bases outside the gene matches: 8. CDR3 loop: CASSIGTGDIRSYNEQFF. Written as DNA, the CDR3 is TGTGCCAGTAGTATAGGGACAGGGGACATAAGGTCCTACAATGAGCAGTTCTTC.

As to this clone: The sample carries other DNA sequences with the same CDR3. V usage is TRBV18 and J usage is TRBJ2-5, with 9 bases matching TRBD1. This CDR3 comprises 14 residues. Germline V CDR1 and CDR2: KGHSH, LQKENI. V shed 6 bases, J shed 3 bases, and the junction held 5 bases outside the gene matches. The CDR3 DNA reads TGTGCCAGCTCGCCGGGACAGGGCGAAGAGACCCAGTACTTC. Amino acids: CASSPGQGEETQYF.

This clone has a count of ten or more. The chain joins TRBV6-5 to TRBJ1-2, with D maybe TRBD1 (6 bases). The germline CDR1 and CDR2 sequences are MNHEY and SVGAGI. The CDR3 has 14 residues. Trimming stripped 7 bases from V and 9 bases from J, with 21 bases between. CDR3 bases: TGTGCCAGCACCCGACAGGCCTACGCCGAGAGCTACACCTTC. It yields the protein CASTRQAYAESYTF.

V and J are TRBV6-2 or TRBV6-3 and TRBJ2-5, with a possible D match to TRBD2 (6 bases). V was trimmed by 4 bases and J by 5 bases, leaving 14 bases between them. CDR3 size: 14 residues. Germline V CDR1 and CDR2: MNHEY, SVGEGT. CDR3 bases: TGTGCCAGCAGTTCCTCACGCGGGACCGAGACCCAGTACTTC. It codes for CASSSSRGTETQYF.

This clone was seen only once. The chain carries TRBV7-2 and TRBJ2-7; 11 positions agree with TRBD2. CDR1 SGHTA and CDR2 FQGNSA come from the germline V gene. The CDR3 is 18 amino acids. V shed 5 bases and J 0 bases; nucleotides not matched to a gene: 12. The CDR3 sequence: CASSGASGTSGRSYEQYF. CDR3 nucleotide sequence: TGTGCCAGCAGCGGTGCCTCCGGGACTAGCGGCCGCTCCTACGAGCAGTACTTC.

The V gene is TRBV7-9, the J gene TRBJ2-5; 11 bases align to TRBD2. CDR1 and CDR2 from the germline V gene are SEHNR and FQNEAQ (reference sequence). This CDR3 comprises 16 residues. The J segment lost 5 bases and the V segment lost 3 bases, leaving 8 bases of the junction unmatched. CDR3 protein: CASSLLAGGGVETQYF. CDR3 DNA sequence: TGTGCCAGCAGCTTGCTAGCGGGAGGAGGAGTGGAGACCCAGTACTTC.

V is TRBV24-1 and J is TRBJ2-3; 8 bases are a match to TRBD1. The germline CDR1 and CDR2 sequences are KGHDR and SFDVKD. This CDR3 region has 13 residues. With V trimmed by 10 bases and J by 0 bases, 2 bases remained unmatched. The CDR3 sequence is CATGTGSTDTQYF. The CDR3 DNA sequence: TGTGCCACTGGGACAGGAAGCACAGATACGCAGTATTTT.

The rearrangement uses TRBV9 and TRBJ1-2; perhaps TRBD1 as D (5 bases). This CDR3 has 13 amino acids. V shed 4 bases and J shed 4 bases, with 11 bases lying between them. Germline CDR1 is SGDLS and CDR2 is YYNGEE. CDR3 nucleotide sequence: TGTGCCAGCAGCAAAATCGACAGCTATGGCTACACCTTC. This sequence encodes CASSKIDSYGYTF.

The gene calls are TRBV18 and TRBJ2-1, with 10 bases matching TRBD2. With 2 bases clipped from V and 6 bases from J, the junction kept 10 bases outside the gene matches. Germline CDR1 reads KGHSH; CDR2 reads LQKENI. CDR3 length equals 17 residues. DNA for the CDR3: TGTGCCAGCTCACCATCGGGTTTGGGACTAGCGTTCAATGAGCAGTTCTTC. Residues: CASSPSGLGLAFNEQFF.

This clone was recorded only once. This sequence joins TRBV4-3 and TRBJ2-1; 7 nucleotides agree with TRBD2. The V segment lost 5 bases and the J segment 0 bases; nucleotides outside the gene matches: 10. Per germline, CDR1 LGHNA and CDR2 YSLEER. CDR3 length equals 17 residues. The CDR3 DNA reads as TGCGCCAGCAGCAAAGCCAGCCGCGGGAGCTCCTACAATGAGCAGTTCTTC. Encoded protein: CASSKASRGSSYNEQFF.

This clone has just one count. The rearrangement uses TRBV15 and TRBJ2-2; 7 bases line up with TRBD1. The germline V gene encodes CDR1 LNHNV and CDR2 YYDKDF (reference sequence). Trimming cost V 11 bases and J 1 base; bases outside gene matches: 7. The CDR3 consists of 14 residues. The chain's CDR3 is CAARQGGNTGELFF. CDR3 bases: TGTGCCGCCCGACAGGGCGGGAACACCGGGGAGCTGTTTTTT.

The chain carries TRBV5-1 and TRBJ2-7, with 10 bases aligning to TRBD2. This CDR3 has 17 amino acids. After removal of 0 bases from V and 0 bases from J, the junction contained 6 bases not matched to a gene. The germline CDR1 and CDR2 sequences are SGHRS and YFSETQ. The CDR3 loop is CASSLGLAGPSSYEQYF. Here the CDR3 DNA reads TGCGCCAGCAGCTTGGGACTAGCGGGTCCGAGCTCCTACGAGCAGTACTTC.

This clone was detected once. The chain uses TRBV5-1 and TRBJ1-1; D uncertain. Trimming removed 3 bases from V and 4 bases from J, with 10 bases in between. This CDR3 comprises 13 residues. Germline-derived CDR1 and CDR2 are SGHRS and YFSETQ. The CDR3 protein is CASSSYTGTEAFF. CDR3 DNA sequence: TGCGCCAGCAGCTCCTATACTGGCACTGAAGCTTTCTTT.

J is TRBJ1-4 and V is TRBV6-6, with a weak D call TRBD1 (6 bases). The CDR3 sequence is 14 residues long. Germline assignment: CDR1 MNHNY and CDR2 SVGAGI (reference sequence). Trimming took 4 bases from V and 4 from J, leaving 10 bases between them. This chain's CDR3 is CASSSQGNNEKLFF. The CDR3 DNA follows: TGTGCCAGCAGTTCACAGGGTAATAATGAAAAACTGTTTTTT.

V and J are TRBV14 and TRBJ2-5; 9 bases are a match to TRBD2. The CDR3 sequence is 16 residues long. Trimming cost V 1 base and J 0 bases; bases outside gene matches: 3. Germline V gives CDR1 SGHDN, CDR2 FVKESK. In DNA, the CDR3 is TGTGCCAGCAGCCAAGGACTAGCGGTCTACCAAGAGACCCAGTACTTC. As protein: CASSQGLAVYQETQYF.

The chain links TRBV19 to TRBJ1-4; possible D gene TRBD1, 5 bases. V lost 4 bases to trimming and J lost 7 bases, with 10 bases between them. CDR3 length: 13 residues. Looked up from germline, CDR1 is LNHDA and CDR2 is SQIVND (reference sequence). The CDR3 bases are TGTGCCAGTAGTACGGGGGTCCTTGAAAAACTGTTTTTT. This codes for CASSTGVLEKLFF. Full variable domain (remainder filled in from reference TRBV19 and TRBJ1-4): DGGITQSPKYLFRKEGQNVTLSCEQNLNHDAMYWYRQDPGQGLRLIYYSQIVNDFQKGDIAEGYSVSREKKESFPLTVTSAQKNPTAFYLCASSTGVLEKLFFGSGTQLSVL.

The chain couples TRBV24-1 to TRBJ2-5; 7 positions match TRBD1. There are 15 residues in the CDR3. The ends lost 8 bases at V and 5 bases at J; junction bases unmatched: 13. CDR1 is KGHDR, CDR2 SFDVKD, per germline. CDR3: CATKQGLGVTETQYF. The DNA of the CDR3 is TGTGCCACCAAACAGGGGTTAGGAGTGACGGAGACCCAGTACTTC.

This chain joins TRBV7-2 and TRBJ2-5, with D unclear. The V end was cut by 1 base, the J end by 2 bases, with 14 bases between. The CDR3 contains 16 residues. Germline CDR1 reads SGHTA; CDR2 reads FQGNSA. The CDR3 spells CASSLGLTPPQETQYF. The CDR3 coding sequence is TGTGCCAGCAGCTTAGGGCTGACACCCCCACAAGAGACCCAGTACTTC. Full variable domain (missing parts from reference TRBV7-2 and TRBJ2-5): GAGVSQSPSNKVTEKGKDVELRCDPISGHTALYWYRQSLGQGLEFLIYFQGNSAPDKSGLPSDRFSAERTGGSVSTLTIQRTQQEDSAVYLCASSLGLTPPQETQYFGPGTRLLVL.

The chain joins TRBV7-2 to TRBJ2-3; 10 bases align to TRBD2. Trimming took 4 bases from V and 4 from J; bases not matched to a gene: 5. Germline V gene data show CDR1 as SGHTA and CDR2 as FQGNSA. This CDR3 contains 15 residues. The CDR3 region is CASSSTSGTADTQYF. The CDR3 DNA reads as TGTGCCAGCAGCTCCACTAGCGGGACGGCAGATACGCAGTATTTT.

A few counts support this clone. This CDR3 reads CAWSFGTGSYEQYF. The CDR3, as DNA: TGTGCCTGGAGTTTCGGGACAGGGTCCTACGAGCAGTACTTC. The genes are TRBV30 and TRBJ2-7; 9 nucleotides line up with TRBD1. Germline V lookup: CDR1 GTSNPN, CDR2 SVGIG (reference sequence). The CDR3 totals 14 residues. Germline trimming cut 2 bases from V and 1 base from J; bases unmatched to any gene: 3.